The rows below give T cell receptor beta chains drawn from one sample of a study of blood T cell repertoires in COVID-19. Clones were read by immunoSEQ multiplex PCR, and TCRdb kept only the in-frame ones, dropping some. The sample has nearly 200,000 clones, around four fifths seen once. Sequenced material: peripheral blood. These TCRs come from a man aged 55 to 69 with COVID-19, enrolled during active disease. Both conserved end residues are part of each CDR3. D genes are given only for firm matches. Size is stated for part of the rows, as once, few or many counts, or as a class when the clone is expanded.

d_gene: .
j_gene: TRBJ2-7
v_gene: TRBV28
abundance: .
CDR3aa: CAWGPSSYEQYF
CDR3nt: TGTGCCTGGGGGCCCAGCTCCTACGAGCAGTACTTC

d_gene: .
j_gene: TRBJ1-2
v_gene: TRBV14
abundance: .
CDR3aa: CASSQDTRDYYGYTF
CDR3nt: TGTGCCAGCAGCCAAGATACCCGGGACTACTATGGCTACACCTTC

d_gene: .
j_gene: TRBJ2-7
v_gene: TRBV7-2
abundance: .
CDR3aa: CASSLEGLRPTYEQYF
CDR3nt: TGTGCCAGCAGCTTAGAAGGTCTCAGGCCCACCTACGAGCAGTACTTC

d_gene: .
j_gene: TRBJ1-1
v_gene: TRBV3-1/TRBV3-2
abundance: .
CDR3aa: CASSARQGGEAFF
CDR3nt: TGTGCCAGCAGCGCAAGGCAGGGTGGTGAAGCTTTCTTT

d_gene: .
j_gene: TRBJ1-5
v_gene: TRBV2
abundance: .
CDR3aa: CASRLGGLKDADQPQHF
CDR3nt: TGTGCCAGCAGATTAGGAGGACTGAAAGATGCGGATCAGCCCCAGCATTTT

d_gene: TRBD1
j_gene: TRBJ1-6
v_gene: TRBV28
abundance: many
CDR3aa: CASSSQGFRDRGLPLHF
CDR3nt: TGTGCCAGCAGTTCCCAGGGGTTCCGGGACAGGGGATTACCCCTCCACTTT

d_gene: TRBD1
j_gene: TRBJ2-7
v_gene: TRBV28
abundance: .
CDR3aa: CASITPQGAKWYF
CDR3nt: TGTGCCAGCATTACCCCCCAGGGGGCAAAATGGTACTTC

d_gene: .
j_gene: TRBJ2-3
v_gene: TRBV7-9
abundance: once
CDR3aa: CASSLSGDDTQYF
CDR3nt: TGTGCCAGCAGCTTATCAGGTGACGATACGCAGTATTTT

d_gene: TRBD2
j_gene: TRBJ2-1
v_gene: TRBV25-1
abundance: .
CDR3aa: CASSPGLATNEQFF
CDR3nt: TGTGCCAGCAGTCCCGGACTAGCGACTAATGAGCAGTTCTTC

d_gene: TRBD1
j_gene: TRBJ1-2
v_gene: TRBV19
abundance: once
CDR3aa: CASSSAGTGNYGYTF
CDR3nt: TGTGCCAGTAGTAGTGCCGGGACAGGGAACTATGGCTACACCTTC

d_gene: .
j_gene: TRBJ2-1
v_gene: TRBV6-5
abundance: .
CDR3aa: CASRPEWAHNEQFF
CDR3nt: TGTGCCAGCAGACCCGAGTGGGCCCACAATGAGCAGTTCTTC

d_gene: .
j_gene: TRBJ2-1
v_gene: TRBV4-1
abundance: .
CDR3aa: CASSQVGGFNEQFF
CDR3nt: TGCGCCAGCAGCCAAGTTGGCGGGTTCAATGAGCAGTTCTTC

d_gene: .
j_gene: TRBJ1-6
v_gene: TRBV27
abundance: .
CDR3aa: CASKTTGGSPLHF
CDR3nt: TGTGCCAGCAAGACAACAGGCGGCTCACCCCTCCACTTT

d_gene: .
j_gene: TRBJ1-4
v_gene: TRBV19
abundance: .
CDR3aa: CASSIRSNEKLFF
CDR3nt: TGTGCCAGTAGTATAAGGAGTAATGAAAAACTGTTTTTT